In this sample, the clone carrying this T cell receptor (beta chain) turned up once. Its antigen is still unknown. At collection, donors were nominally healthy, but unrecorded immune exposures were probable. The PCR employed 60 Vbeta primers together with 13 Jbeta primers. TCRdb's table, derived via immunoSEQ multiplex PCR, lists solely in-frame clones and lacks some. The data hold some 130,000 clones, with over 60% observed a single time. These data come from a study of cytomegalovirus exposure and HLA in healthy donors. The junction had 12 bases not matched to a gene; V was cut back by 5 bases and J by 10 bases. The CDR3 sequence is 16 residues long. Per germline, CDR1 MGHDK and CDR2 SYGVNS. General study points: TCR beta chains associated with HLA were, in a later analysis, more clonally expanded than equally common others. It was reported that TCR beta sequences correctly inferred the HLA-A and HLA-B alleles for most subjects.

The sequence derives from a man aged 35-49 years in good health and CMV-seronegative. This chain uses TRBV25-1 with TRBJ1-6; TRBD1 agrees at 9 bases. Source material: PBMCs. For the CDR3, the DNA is TGTGCCAGCAGTCTAGCCAGGACAGGGGCGAGGTCACCCCTCCACTTT. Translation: CASSLARTGARSPLHF.